This entry lists 27 T cell receptor beta chains sequenced from one sample in a study of post-analysis software for immune sequencing data. Notes on the study in general: Patients carried a few TRBV segments more frequently than controls did, and TRBV5-6, TRBV5-1 and TRBV20-1 were among them.

The antigens these receptors bind are not known. Unique molecular identifiers featured in each of the TCR beta cDNA libraries. TCRdb re-called the PCR reads through MiXCR, storing one row per CDR3 protein. The repertoire holds about 560,000 distinct CDR3 sequences, with about 40% as singletons. The source material was blood. The receptors were sampled from a girl aged 5-17 years with multiple sclerosis.

The chain combines TRBV5-1 with TRBJ2-1; TRBD1 aligns across 10 bases. V lost 0 bases, J lost 9 bases, and 6 bases stayed unmatched. The CDR3 length is 15 residues. Germline V lookup: CDR1 SGHRS, CDR2 YFSETQ. Written as DNA, the CDR3 is TGCGCCAGCAGCTTGGATGGACAGGGGGTGATTGAGCAGTTCTTC. Translation gives CASSLDGQGVIEQFF.

The V and J genes are TRBV7-2 and TRBJ2-7, with no clear D. CDR1 and CDR2 from the germline V gene are SGHTA and FQGNSA. The V gene lost 1 base and the J gene lost 0 bases, with 7 bases spanning the gap. The CDR3 has 14 residues. In nucleotides, the CDR3 is TGTGCCAGCAGCTTAGGTGTGGACTCCTACGAGCAGTACTTC. It specifies CASSLGVDSYEQYF.

The chain combines TRBV7-9 with TRBJ2-4; 14 nucleotides match TRBD2. The tail of the sequence fits TRBJ2-5 better, so the J call may be wrong. The length of the CDR3 is 16 residues. From germline, CDR1 is SEHNR and CDR2 FQNEAQ (reference sequence). DNA for the CDR3: TGTGCCAGCAGCCTCGGACTAGCGGGGGGTGGAGAGACCCAGTACTTC. It codes for CASSLGLAGGGETQYF.

This rearrangement joins TRBV12-3 or TRBV12-4 to TRBJ1-6, with D possibly matching TRBD1 (5 bases). The CDR3 loop spans 13 amino acids. The V end was cut by 6 bases, the J end by 10 bases, with 13 bases between. The chain's CDR3 is CASSTRGDSPLHF. DNA for the CDR3: TGTGCCAGCAGCACCCGGGGGGACTCACCCCTCCACTTT.

The count of this clonotype is one. The chain is built from TRBV20-1 and TRBJ1-1; tentatively, D is TRBD1 (5 bases). The length of the CDR3 is 14 residues. Trimming removed 6 bases at V and 0 bases at J, with 14 bases between. Germline values: CDR1 DFQATT, CDR2 SNEGSKA (reference sequence). The chain's CDR3 is CSAGPGHLNTEAFF. The CDR3, as DNA: TGCAGTGCCGGCCCCGGACATCTGAACACTGAAGCTTTCTTT.

V gene TRBV7-9 combines with J gene TRBJ1-5; D is unresolved. V was clipped by 3 bases and J by 6 bases, with 6 bases between them. The CDR3 spans 12 residues. Germline CDR1 and CDR2: SEHNR and FQNEAQ (reference sequence). This chain's CDR3 is CASSLLSQPQHF. The CDR3, as DNA: TGTGCCAGCAGCTTGCTAAGTCAGCCCCAGCATTTT.

This clonotype occurred a few times. The chain has TRBV6-5 and TRBJ2-1; TRBD2 matches at 10 bases. The junction had 8 bases not matched to a gene; V was cut back by 5 bases and J by 4 bases. Germline V gene sequence: CDR1 MNHEY, CDR2 SVGAGI. The CDR3 consists of 16 residues. CDR3 residues: CASSQLSGRAYNEQFF. Here the CDR3 DNA reads TGTGCCAGCAGTCAACTAAGCGGGAGGGCTTACAATGAGCAGTTCTTC.

The chain has TRBV29-1 and TRBJ2-3; 8 bases are a match to TRBD2. The CDR3 runs 13 residues. The germline gives CDR1 SQVTM, CDR2 ANQGSEA. V was clipped by 4 bases and J by 4 bases; unmatched bases: 4. The CDR3 DNA is TGCAGCGTTGGCGGGAGGTCCGCAGATACGCAGTATTTT. Its translation is CSVGGRSADTQYF.

This clonotype has only a few counts. V is TRBV30 and J is TRBJ1-1; no definite D call. V lost 2 bases, J lost 2 bases, and 9 bases lay in between. The germline CDR1 and CDR2 sequences are GTSNPN and SVGIG (reference sequence). The CDR3 sequence is 13 residues long. In DNA form, the CDR3 reads TGTGCCTGGAGTACACATACTAACACTGAAGCTTTCTTT. Translating it yields CAWSTHTNTEAFF.

CDR3 amino acids: CATGTGPYEQYF. Written as DNA, the CDR3 is TGTGCCACGGGGACAGGGCCCTACGAGCAGTACTTC. The rearrangement uses TRBV10-3 and TRBJ2-7; 9 bases are shared with TRBD1. Germline loops: CDR1 ENHRY, CDR2 SYGVKD. This CDR3 has 12 residues. V was clipped by 10 bases and J by 2 bases; unmatched bases: 3.

In its sample, this clonotype was seen once. The chain carries TRBV5-1 and TRBJ2-4; D may correspond to TRBD1 or TRBD2 (5 bases each). CDR3 length equals 14 residues. Trimming shortened V by 4 bases and J by 7 bases, and 15 bases separated the two germline ends. CDR1 and CDR2 from the germline V gene are SGHRS and YFSETQ. The chain's CDR3 is CASSPMGEGNIQYF. DNA of the CDR3: TGCGCCAGCAGCCCAATGGGGGAAGGGAACATTCAGTACTTC.

Only a few counts were recorded for this clonotype. The genes are TRBV7-8 and TRBJ1-2; possibly TRBD1 for D (5 bases). The CDR3 is 14 residues long. Germline CDR1 is SGHVS and CDR2 is FQNEAQ. V lost 5 bases and J 5 bases, leaving 15 bases between the germline ends. In DNA, the CDR3 is TGTGCCAGCAGCCCCCGTCCAGGGAATTATGGCTACACCTTC. Translation: CASSPRPGNYGYTF.

The chain employs TRBV11-3 and TRBJ2-1, with TRBD2 as a possible D gene (5 bases). V was clipped by 5 bases and J by 8 bases, with 10 bases between them. Looked up from germline, CDR1 is SGHNT and CDR2 is YENEEA. The CDR3 is made up of 12 amino acids. The CDR3 spells CASSKTSYEQFF. CDR3 bases: TGTGCCAGCAGCAAAACTAGTTATGAGCAGTTCTTC. Based on the CDR3 plus reference TRBV11-3 and TRBJ2-1, the full variable domain is EAGVVQSPRYKIIEKKQPVAFWCNPISGHNTLYWYLQNLGQGPELLIRYENEEAVDDSQLPKDRFSAERLKGVDSTLKIQPAELGDSAVYLCASSKTSYEQFFGPGTRLTVL.

About this clonotype itself: Likely a read error: the CDR3 ends without its conserved phenylalanine or tryptophan. V is TRBV20-1 and J is TRBJ1-2, with D possibly matching TRBD1 (5 bases). The germline V gene has CDR1 DFQATT and CDR2 SNEGSKA (reference sequence). Trimming pared 0 bases from V and 5 bases from J, leaving 13 bases between. The CDR3 has 14 amino acids. The CDR3 protein is CSARDRAGEYGYTS. The CDR3, as DNA: TGCAGTGCTAGAGACAGGGCAGGAGAATATGGCTACACCTCC.

The chain joins TRBV5-1 to TRBJ1-2; a weak D match, TRBD1 (5 bases). The CDR3 is 14 residues long. The ends were cut back, 3 bases at V and 3 bases at J, with 12 bases in the middle. Germline lookup yields CDR1 SGHRS and CDR2 YFSETQ. CDR3 in amino acids: CASSSLGGDYGYTF. CDR3 DNA: TGCGCCAGCAGCTCCCTCGGGGGGGACTATGGCTACACCTTC.

This sequence joins TRBV10-3 and TRBJ1-6, with unresolved D. With 7 bases removed from V and 10 bases from J, the gap between germline ends came to 35 bases. The germline CDR1 and CDR2 sequences are ENHRY and SYGVKD. The CDR3 extends over 20 amino acids. In DNA form, the CDR3 reads TGTGCCATCAAAGGTCACGGGGAATCCCCAGGAGGCGCCTATGACTCACCCCTCCACTTT. Amino acids: CAIKGHGESPGGAYDSPLHF.

The chain combines TRBV7-2 with TRBJ1-2; unclear D gene. The germline V and J ends were trimmed by 4 bases and 7 bases, with 19 bases remaining between them. This CDR3 is built from 15 residues. Germline lookup yields CDR1 SGHTA and CDR2 FQGNSA. The CDR3 nucleotides are TGTGCCAGCAGCTCCCTGACCATCGCCCTTGGTGGCTACACCTTC. Protein product: CASSSLTIALGGYTF.

This clonotype came up many times. The junction departs from the called germline gene at one end, perhaps through a read error. This sequence joins TRBV5-1 and TRBJ2-3; 10 bases match TRBD1. The germline V gene encodes CDR1 SGHRS and CDR2 YFSETQ. CDR3 length: 15 residues. Here the CDR3 reads CASSLGQGHTDTQYF. DNA of the CDR3: TGTGCCAGCAGTTTGGGACAGGGGCACACAGATACGCAGTATTTT. The full variable domain, with the rest looked up from reference TRBV5-1 and TRBJ2-3, is KAGVTQTPRYLIKTRGQQVTLSCSPISGHRSVSWYQQTPGQGLQFLFEYFSETQRNKGNFPGRFSGRQFSNSRSEMNVSTLELGDSALYLCASSLGQGHTDTQYFGPGTRLTVL.

The genes are TRBV5-6 and TRBJ2-1; D is uncertain. V shed 9 bases and J shed 5 bases, with 12 bases lying between them. The germline V gene encodes CDR1 SGHDT and CDR2 YYEEEE. The CDR3 spans 12 residues. CDR3 protein: CATGWRDNEQFF. CDR3 coding DNA: TGTGCCACCGGTTGGCGCGACAATGAGCAGTTCTTC.

This clonotype has a handful of counts. The genes are TRBV10-3 and TRBJ2-1; tentative D call: TRBD1 (5 bases). Germline lookup yields CDR1 ENHRY and CDR2 SYGVKD. The CDR3 runs to 13 residues. Trimming took 7 bases from V and 3 from J, leaving 10 bases between them. In DNA, the CDR3 is TGTGCCATCACCACAACAGGCTACAATGAGCAGTTCTTC. It codes for CAITTTGYNEQFF.

The chain is built from TRBV4-1 and TRBJ2-7; either TRBD1 or TRBD2 may supply D (5 bases each). The V end was cut by 1 base, the J end by 1 base, with 17 bases between. The CDR3 extends over 17 amino acids. In germline, CDR1 is MGHRA, CDR2 YSYEKL. The CDR3 nucleotides read TGCGCCAGCAGCCAAGGGCCTACCGGGACGACTTCCTACGAGCAGTACTTC. It yields the protein CASSQGPTGTTSYEQYF.

On this clonotype itself: This is likely a read error, given that the CDR3 carries no conserved phenylalanine or tryptophan at its end. The chain links TRBV3-1 to TRBJ2-3; D gene ambiguous. The CDR3 is 14 residues long. V was cut by 7 bases and J by 1 base, with 12 bases left in between. Germline V gene sequence: CDR1 LGHDT, CDR2 YNNKEL (reference sequence). The CDR3 sequence is CASNAEGGTDTQYC. Written as DNA, the CDR3 is TGTGCCAGCAACGCAGAAGGTGGCACAGATACGCAGTATTGT.

The chain joins TRBV12-3 or TRBV12-4 to TRBJ2-5, with D possibly called TRBD1 or TRBD2 (5 bases each). V dropped 6 bases and J dropped 0 bases, with 8 bases sitting between them. CDR3 length: 13 amino acids. CDR3 nucleotides: TGTGCCAGCAGGGGGACGGACCAAGAGACCCAGTACTTC. Amino acids: CASRGTDQETQYF.

The chain links TRBV20-1 to TRBJ2-7, with a tentative D call TRBD1 (6 bases). Germline CDR1 reads DFQATT; CDR2 reads SNEGSKA (reference sequence). The CDR3 consists of 14 residues. Trimming removed 0 bases at V and 2 bases at J, with 11 bases between. The CDR3 nucleotides read TGCAGTGCTAGAGATGGCAGGGGACCCTACGAGCAGTACTTC. This codes for CSARDGRGPYEQYF.

This chain's CDR3 is CSVLPGRENTEAFF. DNA of the CDR3: TGCAGCGTTCTCCCAGGGAGGGAAAACACTGAAGCTTTCTTT. V and J are TRBV29-1 and TRBJ1-1, with D tentatively TRBD1 (5 bases). The CDR3 spans 14 residues. Germline V gene sequence: CDR1 SQVTM, CDR2 ANQGSEA. Trimming removed 5 bases at V and 2 bases at J, with 15 bases between. Full variable domain (rest looked up from reference TRBV29-1 and TRBJ1-1): SAVISQKPSRDICQRGTSLTIQCQVDSQVTMMFWYRQQPGQSLTLIATANQGSEATYESGFVIDKFPISRPNLTFSTLTVSNMSPEDSSIYLCSVLPGRENTEAFFGQGTRLTVV.

This chain links TRBV20-1 with TRBJ2-3, with D unclear. The CDR3 length is 11 residues. Germline V CDR1 and CDR2: DFQATT, SNEGSKA (reference sequence). Deletions cut 7 bases from V and 5 bases from J, with 10 bases between. CDR3 residues: CSGDGVDTQYF. CDR3 in DNA: TGCAGTGGGGATGGCGTAGATACGCAGTATTTT.

V is TRBV6-5 and J is TRBJ2-4; unclear D gene. The DNA end lines up better with TRBJ2-7; the J call may be wrong. Germline values: CDR1 MNHEY, CDR2 SVGAGI. This CDR3 region has 14 residues. The DNA for the CDR3 is TGTGCCAGCAGTTACTACGTCGGATCCTACGAGCAGTACTTC. Its protein product is CASSYYVGSYEQYF.